These T cell receptor beta chains were read from a single sample in a study of beta chain features in type 1 diabetes. TCRdb keeps only in-frame clones here, not all; method: immunoSEQ multiplex PCR. The sample has about 340,000 clones, roughly 12% seen once. The sample taken for sequencing was naive CD4+ T cells from blood. The receptor source for this set is a woman aged 18-35 years with type 1 diabetes. CDR3s include the opening cysteine and the closing phenylalanine or tryptophan. The order of the fields is CDR3 length, J gene, V gene, CDR3 protein.

12 | TRBJ2-7 | TRBV5-1 | CASSLRGYEQYF
11 | TRBJ2-4 | TRBV20-1 | CSARERDIQYF
15 | TRBJ2-3 | TRBV29-1 | CSVQPSRGAGDTQYF
13 | TRBJ1-1 | TRBV30 | CAWSGTGWVEAFF
14 | TRBJ2-7 | TRBV27 | CASSLYGVSYEQYF
16 | TRBJ2-1 | TRBV7-9 | CASSMVRVYSYNEQFF
14 | TRBJ2-5 | TRBV6-6 | CASSYVSAGETQYF
15 | TRBJ2-5 | TRBV5-1 | CASSLTRTGRETQYF
12 | TRBJ1-5 | TRBV28 | CASSTHGQPQHF
15 | TRBJ2-3 | TRBV5-1 | CASSLRGSLTDTQYF
15 | TRBJ1-2 | TRBV25-1 | CASSPRTGIVYGYTF
14 | TRBJ2-5 | TRBV2 | CASRPILASETQYF
16 | TRBJ2-2 | TRBV6-6 | CASSYLASPSTGELFF
13 | TRBJ1-2 | TRBV30 | CAWSARGPYGYTF
17 | TRBJ2-3 | TRBV5-4 | CASSSGHGRQGTDTQYF
14 | TRBJ2-2 | TRBV5-6 | CASSLAGVIGELFF
13 | TRBJ2-5 | TRBV19 | CASRRTVQETQYF
14 | TRBJ2-3 | TRBV9 | CASSVGLAGVVQYF
15 | TRBJ2-1 | TRBV29-1 | CSVAFRLAGHNEQFF
15 | TRBJ2-3 | TRBV19 | CASSIEEGRRNTQYF
16 | TRBJ2-1 | TRBV11-3 | CASGTSGSLSYNEQFF
14 | TRBJ2-5 | TRBV28 | CASSSGQTQETQYF
12 | TRBJ1-5 | TRBV27 | CASSPLGQPQHF
16 | TRBJ2-1 | TRBV9 | CASSVRGDRSYNEQFF
13 | TRBJ1-1 | TRBV27 | CASKRGPGTEAFF
13 | TRBJ1-1 | TRBV18 | CASSPSRDRGAFF
15 | TRBJ2-1 | TRBV25-1 | CASSDPTSGDGEQFF
18 | TRBJ2-2 | TRBV4-2 | CASSQGYSSGSRTGELFF
15 | TRBJ1-1 | TRBV4-3 | CASSQEARRNTEAFF
14 | TRBJ2-1 | TRBV30 | CAWSGASGRAEQFF
16 | TRBJ2-3 | TRBV27 | CASSLSLAGFTDTQYF
14 | TRBJ1-1 | TRBV7-9 | CASSLVQGDTEAFF
12 | TRBJ2-1 | TRBV7-9 | CASSASSDEQFF
15 | TRBJ1-5 | TRBV11-2 | CASSSGGTGNQPQHF
15 | TRBJ1-2 | TRBV6-5 | CASSYSRGGEDGYTF
15 | TRBJ2-5 | TRBV10-2 | CASSEGTKNQETQYF
18 | TRBJ2-3 | TRBV15 | CATSRDPPPGGLTDTQYF
16 | TRBJ1-4 | TRBV15 | CATSRRSGTGGEKLFF
16 | TRBJ2-3 | TRBV23-1 | CASSQSGRAEMDTQYF
16 | TRBJ1-5 | TRBV9 | CASSPSGQGGNQPQHF
16 | TRBJ1-5 | TRBV15 | CATSPSPGHIQQPQHF
12 | TRBJ2-7 | TRBV25-1 | CASSGLDSRQYF
15 | TRBJ2-4 | TRBV19 | CASSPLTSGKNIQYF